This TCR beta chain was recorded in a study of CD8+CD57+ T cells in acquired aplastic anemia. Those patients picked for sequencing had displayed CD8+CD57+ cell expansion on flow cytometry. Many counts were recorded for this clonotype. CDR3 length equals 13 residues. Germline trimming cut 9 bases from V and 5 bases from J; bases unmatched to any gene: 3. From germline, CDR1 is LNHDA and CDR2 SQIVND (reference sequence). TCR beta VDJ and CDR3 profiling used genomic DNA as template. TCRdb called the reads again in MiXCR, with one record for every CDR3 protein. The sample has around 200,000 distinct CDR3 sequences; under 55% are singletons.

The J gene is TRBJ1-6, the V gene TRBV19; 8 nucleotides align to TRBD1. The sequence came from a human donor with aplastic anemia. Specimen: sorted CD4+, CD8+, or CD8+CD57+ T cells (not recorded which) from PBMCs. The CDR3 region is CASGDRNNSPLHF. CDR3 sequence (DNA): TGTGCCAGCGGGGACAGGAATAATTCACCCCTCCACTTT.